This T cell receptor beta chain was recovered during a study of T cells in Graves' hyperthyroidism and ophthalmopathy. Overall study results and limits: Model predictions of ophthalmopathy came a median approximately 6.2 months before onset.

At least ten counts were recorded for this clonotype. Its antigen is not known. Trimming left V 5 bases short and J 2 bases short, with 21 bases between. This CDR3 region has 17 residues. Germline V lookup: CDR1 KGHDR, CDR2 SFDVKD. The investigators amplified TCR beta CDR3 regions from RNA transcripts. HTBI primers were used for first-round RT-PCR of the TCR CDR3. One entry per CDR3 protein, called by TCRdb with MiXCR from the multiplex PCR reads. Among 220,000 or so distinct CDR3 sequences listed, 15% to 20% were seen once. Sequenced: blood. This chain uses TRBV24-1 with TRBJ2-7; D may be TRBD2 (5 bases). This TCR was recovered from a woman between 18 and 29 years old with Graves' ophthalmopathy. In DNA form, the CDR3 reads TGTGCCACCAGTGGCCTAACCTTAGCCGGGGATGCCTACGAGCAGTACTTC. Its translation is CATSGLTLAGDAYEQYF.